This T cell receptor (beta chain) derives from a study of regulatory T cells in long-lasting Graves disease. About the study: The study counted Graves' disease as persistent given over 5 years of antithyroid drugs and positive TSH receptor antibodies.

Time point in this sample: persistent/refractory GD, antithyroid drugs over 5 years with positive TRAb. After RNA was extracted from PBMCs, the TCR library was made from it. iRepertoire HTBI primers and Arm-PCR of CDR3 regions built TCR beta libraries. Per the original methods: The samples yielded 62 TRBV and some 15 TRBJ segments. TCRdb re-called the multiplex PCR reads with MiXCR, one entry per CDR3 protein. TCRdb's processing, not the authors' own work, is the source of the V and J calls. Of nearly 350,000 distinct CDR3 sequences listed, around 20% are singletons. Deletions cut 4 bases from V and 4 bases from J, with 7 bases between. CDR3 size: 12 residues. Germline CDR1 and CDR2: MNHEY and SMNVEV (reference sequence). Broader study findings: Among the persistent patients, approximately 2,900 public clonotypes were shared, more than the 850 to 1,000 shared among new patients.

Ten or more counts support this clonotype. Its antigen is undetermined. The source was peripheral blood mononuclear cells (PBMCs), collected when the disease was refractory, from a patient treated with antithyroid drugs. The clonotype comes from a female donor with Graves disease. The rearrangement joins TRBV27 to TRBJ1-2, with D perhaps TRBD1 (6 bases). The CDR3 here is CASSSTGYGYTF. CDR3 sequence (DNA): TGTGCCAGCAGTTCGACAGGCTATGGCTACACCTTC.